This T cell receptor (beta chain) was observed in a study of CD8 T cells in Susac syndrome. V lost 2 bases to trimming and J lost 7 bases, with 20 bases between them. The CDR3 is made up of 15 amino acids. Germline V gene sequence: CDR1 DFQATT, CDR2 SNEGSKA (reference sequence). It was with random hexamers that roughly 0.45 to 1 ug RNA was reverse transcribed. Amplification of TCR beta CDR3 by immunoSEQ multiplex PCR spanned 54 Vbeta and 13 Jbeta. MiXCR, applied by TCRdb to the immunoSEQ multiplex PCR reads, yields one record per CDR3 protein. The table has around 200,000 distinct CDR3 sequences, 85% to 95% seen once.

Sequencing was performed on CD4+ T cells from PBMCs. The V and J genes are TRBV20-1 and TRBJ1-2; D is unresolved. The clonotype was recovered from a human donor in good health. CDR3 nucleotides: TGCAGTGCTAGATCTCAACCGGGATCCGAGGGTGGCTACACCTTC. This gives the protein CSARSQPGSEGGYTF.